This record looks at one T cell receptor (beta chain) sequence and its context. Its antigen is still unknown. This sample is part of a study of shared clonotypes between healthy human individuals. Whole-study context: Aged between 18 and 49, the donors were two women and three men.

The authors ran the assay at deep level. Produced via immunoSEQ multiplex PCR; TCRdb's table is partial and in-frame only. Among 1.5 million to 1.9 million clones, approximately 98% were seen once, and the ten largest hold less than 0.55%. The ends lost 11 bases at V and 0 bases at J; junction bases unmatched: 5. The germline V gene encodes CDR1 MNHEY and CDR2 SVGAGI. The CDR3 runs 13 residues. The study, taken as a whole, reports: Rarefaction indicated that sorted-subset sequencing remained incomplete although depth was large. Compared with clonotypes that all four donors shared, non-shared clonotypes had lower generation probabilities.

This clonotype was sampled from a man aged 25 to 45 in good health. Sample: naive CD4+ T cells sorted from blood. Specified subset: CD45RA+ positively selected. The chain carries TRBV6-5 and TRBJ2-7; 9 nucleotides agree with TRBD1. The DNA of the CDR3 is TGTGCCTGCCGGGACAGGGTCTCCTACGAGCAGTACTTC. This sequence encodes CACRDRVSYEQYF.